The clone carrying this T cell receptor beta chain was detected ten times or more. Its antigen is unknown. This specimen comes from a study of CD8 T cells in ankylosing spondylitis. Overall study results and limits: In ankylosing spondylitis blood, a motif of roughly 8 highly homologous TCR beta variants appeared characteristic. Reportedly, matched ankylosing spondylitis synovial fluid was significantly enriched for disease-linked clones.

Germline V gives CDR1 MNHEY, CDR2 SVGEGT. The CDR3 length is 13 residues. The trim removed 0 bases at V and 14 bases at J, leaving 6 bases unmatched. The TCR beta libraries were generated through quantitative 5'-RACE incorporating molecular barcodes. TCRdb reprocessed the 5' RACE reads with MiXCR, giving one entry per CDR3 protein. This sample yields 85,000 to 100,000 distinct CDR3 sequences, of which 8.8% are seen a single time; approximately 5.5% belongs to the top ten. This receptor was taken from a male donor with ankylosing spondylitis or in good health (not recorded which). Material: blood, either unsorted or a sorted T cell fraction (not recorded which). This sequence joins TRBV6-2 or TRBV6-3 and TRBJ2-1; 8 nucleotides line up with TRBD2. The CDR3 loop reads CASSYSVPGGEFF. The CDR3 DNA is TGTGCCAGCAGTTACTCTGTCCCCGGGGGGGAGTTCTTC.